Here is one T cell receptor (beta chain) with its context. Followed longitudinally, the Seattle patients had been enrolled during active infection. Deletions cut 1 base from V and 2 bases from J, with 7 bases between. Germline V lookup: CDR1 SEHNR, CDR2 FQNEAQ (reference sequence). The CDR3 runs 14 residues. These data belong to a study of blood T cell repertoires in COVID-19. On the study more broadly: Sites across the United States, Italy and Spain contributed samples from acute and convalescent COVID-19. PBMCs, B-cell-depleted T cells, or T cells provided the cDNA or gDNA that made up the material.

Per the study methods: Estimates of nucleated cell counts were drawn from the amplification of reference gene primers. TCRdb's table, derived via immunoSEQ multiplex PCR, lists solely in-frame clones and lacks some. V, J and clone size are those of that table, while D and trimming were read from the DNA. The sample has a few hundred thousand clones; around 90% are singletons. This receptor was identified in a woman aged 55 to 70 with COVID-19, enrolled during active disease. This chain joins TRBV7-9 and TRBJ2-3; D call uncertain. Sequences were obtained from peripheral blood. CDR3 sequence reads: CASSLGSYTDTQYF. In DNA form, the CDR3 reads TGTGCCAGCAGCTTAGGCAGTTACACAGATACGCAGTATTTT.